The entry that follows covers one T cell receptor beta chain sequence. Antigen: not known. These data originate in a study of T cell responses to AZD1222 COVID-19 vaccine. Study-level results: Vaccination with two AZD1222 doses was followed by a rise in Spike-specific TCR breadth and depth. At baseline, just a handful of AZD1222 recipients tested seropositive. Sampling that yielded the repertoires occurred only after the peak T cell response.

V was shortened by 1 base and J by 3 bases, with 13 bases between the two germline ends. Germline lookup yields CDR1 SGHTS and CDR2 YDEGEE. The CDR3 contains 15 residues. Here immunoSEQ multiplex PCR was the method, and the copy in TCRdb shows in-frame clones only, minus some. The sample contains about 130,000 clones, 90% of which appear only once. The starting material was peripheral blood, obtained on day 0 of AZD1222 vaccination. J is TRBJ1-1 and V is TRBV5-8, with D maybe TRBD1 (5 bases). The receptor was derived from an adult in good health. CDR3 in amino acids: CASSLLHTGDTEAFF. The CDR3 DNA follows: TGTGCCAGCAGCTTGCTACACACAGGTGACACTGAAGCTTTCTTT.